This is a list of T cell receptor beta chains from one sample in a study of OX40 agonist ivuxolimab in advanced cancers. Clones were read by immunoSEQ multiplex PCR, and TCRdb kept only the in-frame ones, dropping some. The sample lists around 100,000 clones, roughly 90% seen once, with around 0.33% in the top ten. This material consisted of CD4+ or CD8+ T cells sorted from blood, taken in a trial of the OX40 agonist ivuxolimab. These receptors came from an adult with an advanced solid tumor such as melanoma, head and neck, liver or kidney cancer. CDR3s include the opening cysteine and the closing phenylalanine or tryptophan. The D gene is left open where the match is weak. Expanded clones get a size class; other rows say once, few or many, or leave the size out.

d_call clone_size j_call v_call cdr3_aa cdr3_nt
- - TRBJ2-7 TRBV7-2 CASSRSSGGGTYEQYF TGTGCCAGCAGCCGGTCCTCGGGCGGCGGAACCTACGAGCAGTACTTC
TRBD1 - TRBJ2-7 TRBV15 CATSRVLGTGAYEQYF TGTGCCACCAGCAGAGTATTAGGGACAGGGGCCTACGAGCAGTACTTC
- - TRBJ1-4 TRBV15 CATSRSAAGATEKLFF TGTGCCACCAGCAGATCCGCTGCAGGTGCGACTGAAAAACTGTTTTTT
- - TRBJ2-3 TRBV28 CASSGEPDTQYF TGTGCCAGCTCTGGGGAGCCAGATACGCAGTATTTT
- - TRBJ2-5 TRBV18 CASSPEGWQQETQYF TGTGCCAGCTCACCAGAAGGGTGGCAGCAAGAGACCCAGTACTTC
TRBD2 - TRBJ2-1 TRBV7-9 CATSGLAGAVEQFF TGTGCCACCTCTGGACTAGCGGGAGCGGTTGAGCAGTTCTTC
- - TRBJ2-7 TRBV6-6 CASSPSRAIYEQYF TGTGCCAGCAGCCCCTCCAGGGCTATCTACGAGCAGTACTTC
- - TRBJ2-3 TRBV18 CASSPLTADTQYF TGTGCCAGCTCACCACTTACTGCGGATACGCAGTATTTT
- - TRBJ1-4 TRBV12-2 CASRLYGTNEKLFF TGTGCAAGTCGCTTATACGGAACTAATGAAAAACTGTTTTTT
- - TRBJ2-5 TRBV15 CATSRAPLPQETQYF TGTGCCACCAGCAGAGCTCCCCTGCCTCAAGAGACCCAGTACTTC
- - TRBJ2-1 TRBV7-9 CASSLGSYNEQFF TGTGCCAGCAGCTTGGGATCCTACAATGAGCAGTTCTTC
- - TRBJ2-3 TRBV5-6 CASRIYQVGFGADTQYF TGTGCCAGCAGAATCTACCAAGTAGGGTTTGGAGCAGATACGCAGTATTTT
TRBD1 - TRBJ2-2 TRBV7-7 CASSYSQGALAQLFF TGTGCCAGCAGCTATTCCCAGGGGGCACTAGCCCAGCTGTTTTTT
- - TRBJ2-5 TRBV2 CAIGDFQETQYF TGTGCCATAGGGGACTTTCAAGAGACCCAGTACTTC
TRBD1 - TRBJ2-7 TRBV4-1 CASSQEQGGPYEQYF TGCGCCAGCAGCCAAGAACAGGGGGGCCCCTACGAGCAGTACTTC
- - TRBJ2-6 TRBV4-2 CASSFGGTGANVLTF TGTGCCAGCAGCTTCGGGGGCACTGGGGCCAACGTCCTGACTTTC
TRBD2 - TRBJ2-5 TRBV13 CASSLREGETQYF TGTGCCAGCAGCCTCCGGGAGGGTGAGACCCAGTACTTC
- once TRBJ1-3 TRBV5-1 CASSPGSSGNTIYF TGCGCCAGCAGCCCAGGGAGCTCTGGAAACACCATATATTTT
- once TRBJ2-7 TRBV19 CASSISWVGNSYEQYF TGTGCCAGTAGTATAAGTTGGGTCGGGAACTCCTACGAGCAGTACTTC
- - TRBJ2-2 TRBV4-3 CASSQEWGGFATGELFF TGCGCCAGCAGCCAAGAGTGGGGTGGGTTTGCCACCGGGGAGCTGTTTTTT
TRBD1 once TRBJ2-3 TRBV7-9 CASDRGQAGTDTQYF TGTGCCAGTGACAGGGGGCAGGCTGGCACAGATACGCAGTATTTT
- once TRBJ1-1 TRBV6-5 CASSYLGGNTEAFF TGTGCCAGCAGTTATTTAGGGGGGAACACTGAAGCTTTCTTT
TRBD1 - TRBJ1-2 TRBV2 CASTISQGTGYGYTF TGTGCCAGCACCATCTCACAGGGGACAGGGTATGGCTACACCTTC
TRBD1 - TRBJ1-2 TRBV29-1 CSVGQGALNGYTF TGCAGCGTAGGACAGGGGGCTTTAAATGGCTACACCTTC
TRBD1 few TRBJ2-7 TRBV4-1 CASSRSGGNEQYF TGCGCCAGCAGCCGGTCAGGGGGAAACGAGCAGTACTTC
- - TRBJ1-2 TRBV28 CASSLSSPNGYTF TGTGCCAGCAGTTTGAGCAGTCCAAATGGCTACACCTTC
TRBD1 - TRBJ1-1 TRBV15 CATSREGWGQGEAFF TGTGCCACCAGCAGAGAGGGTTGGGGACAGGGGGAAGCTTTCTTT
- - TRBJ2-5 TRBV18 CASSPPSLGQETQYF TGTGCCAGCTCACCACCGTCGCTAGGTCAAGAGACCCAGTACTTC
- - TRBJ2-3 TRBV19 CASNRAGTDTQYF TGTGCCAGTAACAGGGCGGGCACAGATACGCAGTATTTT
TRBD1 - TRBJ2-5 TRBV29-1 CSVRGLSETQYF TGCAGCGTCAGGGGGCTGTCGGAGACCCAGTACTTC
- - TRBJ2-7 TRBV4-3 CASSQDRRTTSYEQYF TGCGCCAGCAGCCAAGATAGGCGGACTACCTCCTACGAGCAGTACTTC
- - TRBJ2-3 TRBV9 CASSVGGASTDTQYF TGTGCCAGCAGCGTAGGGGGTGCTAGCACAGATACGCAGTATTTT
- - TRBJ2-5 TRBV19 CASSMAGFQETQYF TGTGCCAGTAGTATGGCGGGATTCCAAGAGACCCAGTACTTC
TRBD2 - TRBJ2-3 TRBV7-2 CASSLFASGRGISDTQYF TGTGCCAGCAGCTTATTCGCTAGCGGGAGGGGCATATCAGATACGCAGTATTTT
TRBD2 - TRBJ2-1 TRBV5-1 CASSLRLAGYNEQFF TGCGCCAGCAGCTTGCGACTAGCGGGGTACAATGAGCAGTTCTTC
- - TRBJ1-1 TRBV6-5 CASSSPRENTEAFF TGTGCCAGCAGTTCCCCCAGGGAGAACACTGAAGCTTTCTTT
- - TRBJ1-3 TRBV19 CASQEGSSGNTIYF TGTGCCAGTCAAGAGGGGAGCTCTGGAAACACCATATATTTT
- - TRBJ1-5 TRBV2 CASMLGRKNQPQHF TGTGCCAGCATGCTGGGGCGGAAAAATCAGCCCCAGCATTTT
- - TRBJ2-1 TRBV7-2 CASSFPGIYNEQFF TGTGCCAGCAGCTTCCCAGGGATCTACAATGAGCAGTTCTTC
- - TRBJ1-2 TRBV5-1 CASSGTLGNYGYTF TGCGCCAGCAGCGGGACGTTGGGTAACTATGGCTACACCTTC
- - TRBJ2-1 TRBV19 CASAPRDPYYNEQFF TGTGCCAGCGCCCCTAGGGATCCCTACTACAATGAGCAGTTCTTC
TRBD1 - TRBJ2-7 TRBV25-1 CASGRGDRDSDEQYF TGTGCCAGTGGAAGAGGGGACAGGGACAGCGACGAGCAGTACTTC
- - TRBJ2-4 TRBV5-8 CASPPWGAKNIQYF TGTGCCAGCCCTCCGTGGGGGGCCAAAAACATTCAGTACTTC
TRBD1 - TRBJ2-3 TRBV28 CASRETGEGTQYF TGTGCCAGCAGAGAAACAGGGGAAGGTACGCAGTATTTT
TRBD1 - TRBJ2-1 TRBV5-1 CASSDRDRGYNEQFF TGCGCCAGCAGCGACCGGGACAGGGGTTACAATGAGCAGTTCTTC